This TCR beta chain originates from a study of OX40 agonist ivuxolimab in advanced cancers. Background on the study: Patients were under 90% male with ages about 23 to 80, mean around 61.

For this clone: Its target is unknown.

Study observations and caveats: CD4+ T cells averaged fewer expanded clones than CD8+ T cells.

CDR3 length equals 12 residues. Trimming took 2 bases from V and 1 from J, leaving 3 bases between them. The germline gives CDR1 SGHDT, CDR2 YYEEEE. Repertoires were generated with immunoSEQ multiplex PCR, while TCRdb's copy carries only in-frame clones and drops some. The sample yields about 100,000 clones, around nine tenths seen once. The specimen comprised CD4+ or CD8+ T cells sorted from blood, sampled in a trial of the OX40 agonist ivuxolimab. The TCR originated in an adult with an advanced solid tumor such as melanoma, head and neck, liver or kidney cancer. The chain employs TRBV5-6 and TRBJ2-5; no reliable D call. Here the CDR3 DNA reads TGTGCCAGCAGCTTCGGCCAAGAGACCCAGTACTTC. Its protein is CASSFGQETQYF.